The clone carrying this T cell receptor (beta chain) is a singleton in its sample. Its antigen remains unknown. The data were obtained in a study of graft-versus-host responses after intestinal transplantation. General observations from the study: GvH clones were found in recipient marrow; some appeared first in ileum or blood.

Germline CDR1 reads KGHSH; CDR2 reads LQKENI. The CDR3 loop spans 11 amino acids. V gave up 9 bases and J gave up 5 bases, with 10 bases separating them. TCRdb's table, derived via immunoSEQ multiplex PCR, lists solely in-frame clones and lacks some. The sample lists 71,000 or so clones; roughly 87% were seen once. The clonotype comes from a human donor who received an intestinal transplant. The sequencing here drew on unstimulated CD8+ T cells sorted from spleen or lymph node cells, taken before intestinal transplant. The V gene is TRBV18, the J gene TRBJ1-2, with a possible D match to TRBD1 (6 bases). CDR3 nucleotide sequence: TGTGCCAGTCGGGACATATATGGCTACACCTTC. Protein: CASRDIYGYTF.